The TCR beta chain under discussion was sequenced for a study of CD8+CD57+ T cells in acquired aplastic anemia. Overall study: The mean DNA yield obtained from sorted CD4+ and CD8+ cells came to approximately 3 ug.

For CDR3 and TCR beta VDJ profiling, genomic DNA was the template used. One entry per CDR3 protein, called by TCRdb with MiXCR from the reads. This table holds over 150,000 distinct CDR3 sequences, roughly 54% found once. The ends were cut back, 3 bases at V and 5 bases at J, with 12 bases in the middle. The CDR3 is 14 amino acids. From germline, CDR1 is SGHKS and CDR2 YYEKEE (reference sequence). Before being chosen for sequencing, patients had shown CD8+CD57+ cell expansion by flow cytometry. The cohort consisted entirely of patients having severe acquired aplastic anemia. Untreated patients provided the blood samples, with no therapy given before sampling.

The chain uses TRBV5-5 and TRBJ1-5, with a possible D match to TRBD1 (5 bases). Sequenced material: sorted CD4+, CD8+, or CD8+CD57+ T cells (not recorded which) from PBMCs. The clonotype comes from a human donor with aplastic anemia. CDR3 sequence reads: CASSSVTGDQPQHF. The CDR3 bases are TGTGCCAGCAGCTCAGTTACGGGGGATCAGCCCCAGCATTTT.